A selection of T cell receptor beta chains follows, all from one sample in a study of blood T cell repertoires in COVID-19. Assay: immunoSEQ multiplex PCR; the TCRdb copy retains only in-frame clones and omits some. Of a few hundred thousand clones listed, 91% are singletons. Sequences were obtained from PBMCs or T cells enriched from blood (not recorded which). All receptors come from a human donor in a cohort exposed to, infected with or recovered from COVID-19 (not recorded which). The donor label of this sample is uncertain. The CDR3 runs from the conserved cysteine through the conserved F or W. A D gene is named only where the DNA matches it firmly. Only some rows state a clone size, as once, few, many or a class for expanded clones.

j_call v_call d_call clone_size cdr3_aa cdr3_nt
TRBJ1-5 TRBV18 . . CASSAEDTQWPQHF TGTGCCAGCTCAGCAGAGGACACCCAGTGGCCCCAGCATTTT
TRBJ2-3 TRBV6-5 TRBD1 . CASSYATGVTDTQYF TGTGCCAGCAGTTACGCAACAGGGGTTACAGATACGCAGTATTTT
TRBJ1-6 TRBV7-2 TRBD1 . CASSPDRVYNSPLHF TGTGCCAGCAGTCCGGACAGGGTGTATAATTCACCCCTCCACTTT
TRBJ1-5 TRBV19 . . CASSIFGGQGPQHF TGTGCCAGTAGTATATTCGGGGGTCAAGGGCCCCAGCATTTT
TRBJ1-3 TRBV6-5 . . CASSYSTPSGNTIYF TGTGCCAGCAGTTACTCGACTCCATCTGGAAACACCATATATTTT
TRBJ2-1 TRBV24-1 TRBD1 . CATSAGDSSYNEQFF TGTGCCACCAGTGCCGGGGACAGTTCCTACAATGAGCAGTTCTTC
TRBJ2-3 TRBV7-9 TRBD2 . CASSSRWRGATDTQYF TGTGCCAGCAGCTCGAGATGGCGGGGGGCGACAGATACGCAGTATTTT
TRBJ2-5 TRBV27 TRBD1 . CASVDRGGGETQYF TGTGCCAGCGTGGACAGGGGAGGAGGAGAGACCCAGTACTTC
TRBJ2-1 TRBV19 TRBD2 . CASSMVRGDEQFF TGTGCCAGTAGTATGGTCCGGGGGGATGAGCAGTTCTTC
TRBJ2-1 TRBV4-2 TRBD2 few CASSQDQLAGGPNEQFF TGTGCCAGCAGCCAGGACCAACTAGCGGGGGGGCCTAATGAGCAGTTCTTC
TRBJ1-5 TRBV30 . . CAWSVQGGKPQHF TGTGCCTGGAGTGTACAGGGTGGAAAGCCCCAGCATTTT
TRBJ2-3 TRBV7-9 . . CASSLGLGTQYF TGTGCCAGCAGCTTAGGACTAGGTACGCAGTATTTT
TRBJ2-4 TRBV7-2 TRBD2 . CASSLAFSGGLAKNIQYF TGTGCCAGCAGCTTAGCGTTTAGCGGGGGTCTAGCCAAAAACATTCAGTACTTC
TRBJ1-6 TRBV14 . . CASSQGTAGSPLHF TGTGCCAGCAGCCAGGGTACAGCTGGTTCACCCCTCCACTTT
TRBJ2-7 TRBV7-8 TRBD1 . CASSVGTGGYEQYF TGTGCCAGCAGCGTAGGGACAGGGGGCTACGAGCAGTACTTC
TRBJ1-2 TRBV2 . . CASSGLSHGGVYGYTF TGTGCCAGCAGCGGCCTTTCACACGGCGGGGTCTATGGCTACACCTTC
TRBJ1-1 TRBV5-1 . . CASSLVERDTEAFF TGCGCCAGCAGCTTGGTGGAGCGCGACACTGAAGCTTTCTTT
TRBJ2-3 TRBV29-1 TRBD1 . CSGTLTGADTQYF TGCAGCGGAACCCTGACAGGGGCAGATACGCAGTATTTT
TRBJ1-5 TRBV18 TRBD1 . CASSRTGSNQPQHF TGTGCCAGCTCACGGACAGGGAGCAATCAGCCCCAGCATTTT
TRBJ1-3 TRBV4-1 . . CASAGFSGNTIYF TGCGCCAGCGCAGGATTCTCTGGAAACACCATATATTTT